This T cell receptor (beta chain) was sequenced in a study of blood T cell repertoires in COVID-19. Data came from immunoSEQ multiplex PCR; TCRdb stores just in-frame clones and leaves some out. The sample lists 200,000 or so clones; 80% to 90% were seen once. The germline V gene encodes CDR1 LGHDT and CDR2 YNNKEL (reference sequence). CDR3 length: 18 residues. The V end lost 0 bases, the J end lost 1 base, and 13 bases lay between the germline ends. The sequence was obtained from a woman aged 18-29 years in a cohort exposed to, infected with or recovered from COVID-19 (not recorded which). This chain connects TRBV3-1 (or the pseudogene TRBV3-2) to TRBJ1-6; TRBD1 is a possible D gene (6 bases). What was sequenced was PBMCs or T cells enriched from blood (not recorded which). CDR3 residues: CASSQEEQGGSYNSPLHF. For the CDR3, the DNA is TGTGCCAGCAGCCAAGAGGAACAGGGAGGGTCCTATAATTCACCCCTCCACTTT.